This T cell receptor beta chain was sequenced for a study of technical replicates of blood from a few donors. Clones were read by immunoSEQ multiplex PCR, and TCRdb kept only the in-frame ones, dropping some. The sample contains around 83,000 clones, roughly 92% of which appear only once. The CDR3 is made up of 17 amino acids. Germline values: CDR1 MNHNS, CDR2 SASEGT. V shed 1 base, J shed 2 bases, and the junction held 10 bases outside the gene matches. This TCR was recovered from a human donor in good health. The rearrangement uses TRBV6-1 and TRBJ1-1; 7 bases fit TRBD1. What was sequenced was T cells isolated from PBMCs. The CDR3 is CASSEVKWTGSNTEAFF. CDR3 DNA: TGTGCCAGCAGTGAAGTGAAGTGGACAGGTTCAAACACTGAAGCTTTCTTT.